This T cell receptor beta chain emerged from a study of regulatory T cells in long-lasting Graves disease. V lost 3 bases, J lost 1 base, and 10 bases lay in between. Germline lookup yields CDR1 SGDLS and CDR2 YYNGEE. There are 14 residues in the CDR3. Both iRepertoire HTBI primers and Arm-PCR of CDR3 regions were used to build the TCR beta libraries. TCRdb independently ran MiXCR on the multiplex PCR reads; one entry per CDR3 protein. This sample has around 450,000 distinct CDR3 sequences, with just under 15% found just once. This clonotype was seen more than once but under ten times. Sample time point: newly diagnosed GD, antithyroid drugs for less than 3 months. Researchers made the TCR library from RNA that was extracted from PBMCs. The same sample was also studied in work on T cells in Graves' hyperthyroidism and ophthalmopathy.

This chain uses TRBV9 with TRBJ2-5; D is unresolved. This clonotype was obtained from a woman aged 25-40 years with Graves disease. Sequencing used peripheral blood mononuclear cells (PBMCs), obtained at new diagnosis, from a patient treated with antithyroid drugs. CDR3 nucleotides: TGTGCCAGCAGCGCCGCCGCAGTCCAAGAGACCCAGTACTTC. Protein sequence: CASSAAAVQETQYF.